This T cell receptor (beta chain) was profiled in a study of cytomegalovirus exposure and HLA in healthy donors. V was pared by 0 bases and J by 6 bases, with 5 bases of the junction left unmatched. The germline CDR1 and CDR2 sequences are MNHNY and SVGAGI (reference sequence). The CDR3 loop spans 14 amino acids. Both 60 Vbeta primers and 13 Jbeta primers went into the PCR. Assay: immunoSEQ multiplex PCR; the TCRdb copy retains only in-frame clones and omits some. The table lists fewer than 100,000 clones. Source material: PBMCs. V and J are TRBV6-6 and TRBJ2-7, with 7 bases aligning to TRBD1. This TCR was recovered from a man aged 50 to 60 in good health and CMV-seronegative. This CDR3 reads CASSYSYSGGEQYF. As DNA, the CDR3 is TGTGCCAGCAGTTACTCGTACTCAGGGGGCGAGCAGTACTTC.